The clone carrying this T cell receptor beta chain is identified as medium-sized (0.01 to 0.1%) from frequency. Antigen unknown. Germline CDR1 is SGHRS and CDR2 is YFSETQ. CDR3 length: 16 amino acids. The sample comes from a study of CXCR3-negative and CXCR3-positive naive CD8 T cells. Study results and limitations: Fresh PBMCs served for most assays, and CXCR3 expression fell partially after cryopreservation. Hydrophobicity of TRB CDR3s was greater in CXCR3-positive naive cells than in CXCR3-negative naive cells.

The libraries of TRB cDNA were constructed through 5' RACE using UMI labels. For each CDR3 protein, TCRdb gives one entry from its re-call of the 5' RACE reads, without DNA. Its listing shows some 6,700 distinct CDR3 sequences. The sequence was obtained from a human donor in good health. Some clones in this sample may be carry-over from other donors' samples. The source material was naive CXCR3+ CD8+ T cells from blood. As to subset: CD45RO-CCR7+CD27+CD95- naive CD8+ T cells expressing CXCR3 (TNR3+). The chain links TRBV5-1 to TRBJ2-7; TCRdb designates TRBD1, a call that cannot be tested without DNA. This CDR3 is CASSSYPGQGGREQYF. The full variable domain, in which reference TRBV5-1 and TRBJ2-7 provide the parts outside the CDR3, is KAGVTQTPRYLIKTRGQQVTLSCSPISGHRSVSWYQQTPGQGLQFLFEYFSETQRNKGNFPGRFSGRQFSNSRSEMNVSTLELGDSALYLCASSSYPGQGGREQYFGPGTRLTVT.